In this sample, the clone carrying this T cell receptor (beta chain) turned up a few times. Its specificity is not known. Sample-barcoded 5' priming and a J-beta primer mix drove a second PCR of roughly 6 to 12 cycles. MiXCR, run by TCRdb on the 5' RACE reads, gives a single entry per CDR3 protein. The data show about 800,000 distinct CDR3 sequences, more than 45% seen once. This specimen belongs to a study of blood T cells in healthy people across ages. General study results and limits: The lack of PBMC sorting stopped any conclusive naive versus antigen-experienced comparison.

The sample, approximately 10 milliliters of peripheral blood, was drawn from each donor. Total RNA, at least 5 micrograms per sample, came from PBMCs. The clonotype comes from a man aged 30 to 45 in good health. The sample consisted of blood.

The chain's CDR3 is CASSPLSSGNHNEQFF. The CDR3 nucleotides are TGTGCCAGCAGCCCCCTCTCTAGCGGGAACCACAATGAGCAGTTCTTC. V gene TRBV12-3 or TRBV12-4 combines with J gene TRBJ2-1; TRBD2 matches at 9 bases. The CDR3 is 16 residues long. V lost 6 bases, J lost 5 bases, and 11 bases stayed unmatched.